The T cell receptor beta chain under discussion was sequenced for a study of blood T cell repertoires in COVID-19 (dated by TCRdb to the early 2020s). With respect to the entire study: The collaborator samples originated in the United States, Italy and Spain and spanned the acute and convalescent phases of COVID-19. Where available, HLA class I and class II types were taken from metadata supplied by the sample provider and were not determined by assay-based typing. A freely available public database, intended as a resource for researchers studying the immune response to SARS-CoV-2, is where the repertoires were released. Samples were obtained from the ongoing ImmuneRACE study (first 160 participants) and from over 1,000 subjects provided by 6 global collaborators. The material from the prospective study consisted of cDNA or gDNA derived from T cells, B-cell-depleted T cells, or PBMCs. The sample metadata nearly always contained a de-identified subject ID, COVID-19 status, age in years and sex. The dataset comprised deeply sampled blood TCRbeta repertoires from subjects exposed to, actively infected with, or recovered from COVID-19.

The research as a whole found: Clinical and demographic metadata were provided uncurated, with the amount varying by source and participant.

Samples from volunteer blood donors who had recovered from COVID-19 were contributed by a second Seattle source. The collaborating institutions used their own protocols to collect whole blood in K2EDTA tubes. Collaborator samples were shipped for TCRbeta analysis as frozen whole blood, isolated PBMCs, or DNA extracted from either sample type. Turning to this clone: Its antigen is not yet known. No base quality values were provided; no much bigger clone lies one nucleotide off.

The CDR3, from cysteine to phenylalanine, totals 12 residues. The DNA shown is the 36-base CDR3, in frame from base 1. Via the germline V gene, CDR1 is MDHEN and CDR2 SYDVKM. A distance of 10 bases separates the germline ends of V and J, which lose 5 bases and 6 bases respectively. TCRbeta CDR3 regions were amplified from genomic DNA using the immunoSEQ Assay, a bias-controlled multiplex PCR. Regarding the original processing steps: Nucleated cell counts per sample were estimated from amplification of reference gene primers within the assay. To quantify the absolute abundance of each unique TCRbeta CDR3 rearrangement, sequence reads were collapsed and filtered. For each sample, productive Simpson clonality was calculated by taking the square root of Simpson's diversity index across productive rearrangements. TCRdb re-hosts the immuneACCESS table, in-frame sequences only. Its copies lack some clones; in the studies checked, an unresolved V gene accounts for under half of them, and the cause for the rest is not known. That table is the source of V, J and clone size, and D and trimming were worked out from the DNA. A total of hundreds of thousands of clones appear in this sample, approximately 90% of them only once. 6.9% of the sample belongs to the ten largest clones.

Sequencing input: peripheral blood. This TCR came from a woman in her 30s who had recovered from COVID-19. The chain links TRBV28 with TRBJ1-1; too little of a D gene remains to name it. In nucleotides, the sequence is TGTGCCAGCAGTCGTCGGGATCCTGAAGCTTTCTTT. Protein translation: CASSRRDPEAFF.